The clone carrying this T cell receptor (beta chain) came up many times. As yet, its antigen is unknown. These data belong to a study of T cell repertoires in cytomegalovirus infection. TCRdb called the reads again in MiXCR, with one record for every CDR3 protein. Among about 890,000 distinct CDR3 sequences listed, under 40% were seen once. The germline V gene has CDR1 MNHNS and CDR2 SASEGT. The CDR3 sequence is 15 residues long. After removal of 5 bases from V and 5 bases from J, the junction contained 10 bases not matched to a gene. The sequence was obtained from a human donor in good health (CMV status not recorded). Some clones in this sample may be carry-over from other donors' samples. The chain couples TRBV6-1 to TRBJ2-3; 7 bases map to TRBD1. This material consisted of cultured CD8+ T cells from PBMCs, taken from culture after CMV antigen stimulation. The CDR3 here is CASSPRQGHLDTQYF. CDR3 bases: TGTGCCAGCAGTCCCCGACAGGGTCATTTAGATACGCAGTATTTT.